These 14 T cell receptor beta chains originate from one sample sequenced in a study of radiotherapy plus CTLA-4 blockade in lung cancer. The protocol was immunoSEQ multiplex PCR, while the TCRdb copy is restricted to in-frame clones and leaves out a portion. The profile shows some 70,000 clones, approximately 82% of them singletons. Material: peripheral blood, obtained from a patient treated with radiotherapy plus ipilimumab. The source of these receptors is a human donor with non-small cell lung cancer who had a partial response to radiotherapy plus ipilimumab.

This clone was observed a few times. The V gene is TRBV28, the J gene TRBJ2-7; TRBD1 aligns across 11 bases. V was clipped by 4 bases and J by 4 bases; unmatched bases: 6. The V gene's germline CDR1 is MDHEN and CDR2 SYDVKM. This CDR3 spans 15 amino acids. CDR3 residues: CASSSRTGGRYEQYF. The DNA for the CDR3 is TGTGCCAGCAGTTCACGGACAGGGGGCCGATACGAGCAGTACTTC.

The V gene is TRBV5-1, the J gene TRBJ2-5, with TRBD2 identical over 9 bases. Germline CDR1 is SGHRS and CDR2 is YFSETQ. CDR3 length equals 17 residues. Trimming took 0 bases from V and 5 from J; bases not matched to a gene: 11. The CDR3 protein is CASSLGLAEAFRETQYF. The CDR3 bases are TGCGCCAGCAGCTTGGGACTAGCGGAGGCCTTCCGTGAGACCCAGTACTTC.

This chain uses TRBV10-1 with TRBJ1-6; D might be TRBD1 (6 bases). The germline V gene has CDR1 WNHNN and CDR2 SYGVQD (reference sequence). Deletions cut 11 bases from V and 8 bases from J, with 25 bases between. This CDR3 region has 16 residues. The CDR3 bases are TGCGCCCAAAGGTGCGTCTACAGGGACGAAGATTCACCCCTCCACTTT. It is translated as CAQRCVYRDEDSPLHF.

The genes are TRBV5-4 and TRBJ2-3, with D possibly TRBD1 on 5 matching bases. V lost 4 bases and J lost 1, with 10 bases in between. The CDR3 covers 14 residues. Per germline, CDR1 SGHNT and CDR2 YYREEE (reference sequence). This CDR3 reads CASSVDSGTDTQYF. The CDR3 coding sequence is TGTGCCAGCAGCGTAGACAGTGGCACAGATACGCAGTATTTT.

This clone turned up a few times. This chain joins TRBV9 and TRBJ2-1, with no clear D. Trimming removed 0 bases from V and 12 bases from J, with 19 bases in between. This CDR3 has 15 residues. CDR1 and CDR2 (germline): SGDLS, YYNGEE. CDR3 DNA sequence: TGTGCCAGCAGCGTAGATGTGGGCCGGTCATATGCGCAGTTCTTC. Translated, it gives CASSVDVGRSYAQFF.

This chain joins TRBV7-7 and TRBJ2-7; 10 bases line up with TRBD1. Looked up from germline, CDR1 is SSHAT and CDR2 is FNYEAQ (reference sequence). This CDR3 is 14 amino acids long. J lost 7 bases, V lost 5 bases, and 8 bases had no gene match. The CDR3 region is CASSLTGGFSEQYF. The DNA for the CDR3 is TGTGCCAGCAGCCTGACAGGGGGCTTTTCTGAGCAGTACTTC.

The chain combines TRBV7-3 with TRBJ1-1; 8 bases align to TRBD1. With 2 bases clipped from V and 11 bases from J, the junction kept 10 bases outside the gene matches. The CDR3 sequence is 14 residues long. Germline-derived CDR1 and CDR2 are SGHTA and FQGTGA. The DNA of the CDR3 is TGTGCCAGCAGCTTATCCGGACAGGGCGAAGAGGCTTTCTTT. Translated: CASSLSGQGEEAFF.

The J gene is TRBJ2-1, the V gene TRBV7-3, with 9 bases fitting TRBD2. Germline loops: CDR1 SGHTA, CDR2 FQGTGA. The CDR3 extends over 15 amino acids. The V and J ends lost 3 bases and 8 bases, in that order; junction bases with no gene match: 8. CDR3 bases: TGTGCCAGCAGCTTCATAGCGGGAGTTGGCCATGAGCAGTTCTTC. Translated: CASSFIAGVGHEQFF. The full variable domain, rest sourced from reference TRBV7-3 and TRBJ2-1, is GAGVSQTPSNKVTEKGKYVELRCDPISGHTALYWYRQSLGQGPEFLIYFQGTGAADDSGLPNDRFFAVRPEGSVSTLKIQRTERGDSAVYLCASSFIAGVGHEQFFGPGTRLTVL.

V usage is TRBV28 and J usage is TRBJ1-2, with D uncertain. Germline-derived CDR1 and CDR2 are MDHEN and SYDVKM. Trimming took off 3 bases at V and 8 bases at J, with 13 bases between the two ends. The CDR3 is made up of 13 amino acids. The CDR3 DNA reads TGTGCCAGCAGTTTTCACCCTTTGGAGGGCTACACCTTC. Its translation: CASSFHPLEGYTF.

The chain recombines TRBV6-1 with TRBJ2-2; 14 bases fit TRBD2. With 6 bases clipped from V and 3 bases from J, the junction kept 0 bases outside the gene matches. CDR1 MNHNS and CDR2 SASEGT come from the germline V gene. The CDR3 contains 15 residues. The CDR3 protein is CASRGLAGDTGELFF. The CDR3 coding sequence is TGTGCCAGCAGGGGACTAGCGGGAGACACCGGGGAGCTGTTTTTT.

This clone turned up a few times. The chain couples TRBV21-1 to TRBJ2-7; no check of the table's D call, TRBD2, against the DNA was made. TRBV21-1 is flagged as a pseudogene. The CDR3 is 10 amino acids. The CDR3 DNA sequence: TGTGCCAGCAGCCCTTACGAGCAGTACTTC. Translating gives CASSPYEQYF.

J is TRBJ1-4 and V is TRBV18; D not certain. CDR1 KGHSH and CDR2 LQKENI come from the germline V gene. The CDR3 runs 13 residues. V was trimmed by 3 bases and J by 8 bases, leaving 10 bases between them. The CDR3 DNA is TGTGCCAGCTCACCCCGCGCCACGGAAAAACTGTTTTTT. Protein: CASSPRATEKLFF. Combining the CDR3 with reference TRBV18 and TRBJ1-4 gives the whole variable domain NAGVMQNPRHLVRRRGQEARLRCSPMKGHSHVYWYRQLPEEGLKFMVYLQKENIIDESGMPKERFSAEFPKEGPSILRIQQVVRGDSAAYFCASSPRATEKLFFGSGTQLSVL.

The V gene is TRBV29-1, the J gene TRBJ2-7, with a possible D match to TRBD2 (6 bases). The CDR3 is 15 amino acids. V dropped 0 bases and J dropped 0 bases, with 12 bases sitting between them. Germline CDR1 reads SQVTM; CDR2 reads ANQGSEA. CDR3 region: CSVEEPGLSSYEQYF. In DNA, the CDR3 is TGCAGCGTTGAAGAGCCGGGACTGAGCTCCTACGAGCAGTACTTC.

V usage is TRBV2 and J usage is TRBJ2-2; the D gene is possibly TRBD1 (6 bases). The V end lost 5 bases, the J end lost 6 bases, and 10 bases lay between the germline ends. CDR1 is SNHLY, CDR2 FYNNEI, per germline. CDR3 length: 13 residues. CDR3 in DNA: TGTGCCAGCAGTACAGGGTCGCCCGGGGAGCTGTTTTTT. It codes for CASSTGSPGELFF.